Below are 9 T cell receptor beta chains sequenced from a single sample in a study of T cell responses to AZD1222 COVID-19 vaccine. Some clones are missing from TCRdb's copy, which holds only in-frame ones; the method was immunoSEQ multiplex PCR. The table records around 78,000 clones, about nine tenths of them present only once. The material was peripheral blood, obtained 28 days after the second AZD1222 dose. These receptors all come from an adult who received the AZD1222 COVID-19 vaccine.

The rearrangement uses TRBV7-6 and TRBJ1-1; TRBD1 aligns across 10 bases. The germline CDR1 and CDR2 sequences are SGHVS and FNYEAQ. The CDR3 length is 15 residues. V lost 5 bases and J lost 3; bases outside the gene matches: 6. CDR3 nucleotides: TGTGCCAGCAGCCTCGGACAGGGGGGGGACACTGAAGCTTTCTTT. It yields the protein CASSLGQGGDTEAFF.

The chain employs TRBV2 and TRBJ2-6; the D is unclear. The V end was cut by 9 bases, the J end by 0 bases, with 6 bases between. The germline V gene encodes CDR1 SNHLY and CDR2 FYNNEI. This CDR3 contains 13 residues. The CDR3 loop is CASRYSGANVLTF. The CDR3 nucleotides are TGTGCCAGTCGGTACTCTGGGGCCAACGTCCTGACTTTC.

The chain couples TRBV4-1 to TRBJ1-5; D gene ambiguous. Germline lookup yields CDR1 MGHRA and CDR2 YSYEKL. V lost 2 bases and J 7 bases, leaving 6 bases between the germline ends. The CDR3 runs 12 residues. The CDR3 loop is CASSQLGQPQHF. As DNA, the CDR3 is TGCGCCAGCAGCCAACTTGGACAGCCCCAGCATTTT.

The V and J genes are TRBV19 and TRBJ1-5; the D is unclear. Trimming removed 3 bases from V and 2 bases from J, with 11 bases in between. The CDR3 extends over 15 amino acids. Per the germline V gene, CDR1 is LNHDA and CDR2 is SQIVND (reference sequence). The CDR3 reads CASSIGVEGNQPQHF. The CDR3 region has the DNA TGTGCCAGTAGTATCGGGGTAGAGGGCAATCAGCCCCAGCATTTT.

This clone was seen once. The chain couples TRBV30 to TRBJ2-2; D ambiguous. The CDR3 sequence is 12 residues long. CDR1 is GTSNPN and CDR2 is SVGIG in the germline V gene (reference sequence). With 2 bases removed from V and 4 bases from J, the gap between germline ends came to 5 bases. Here the CDR3 reads CAWSWSTGELFF. DNA for the CDR3: TGTGCCTGGAGTTGGTCCACCGGGGAGCTGTTTTTT.

This sequence joins TRBV10-3 and TRBJ1-2, with 10 bases fitting TRBD1. CDR1 is ENHRY, CDR2 SYGVKD, per germline. The length of the CDR3 is 14 residues. With 6 bases clipped from V and 7 bases from J, the junction kept 8 bases outside the gene matches. CDR3 nucleotide sequence: TGTGCCATCAGCCCGGGACAGGGGATCGGTGGCTACACCTTC. Encoded protein: CAISPGQGIGGYTF.

The CDR3 region has the DNA TGTGCCAGCTCAGACAGCAGCTCTGGGGCCAACGTCCTGACTTTC. Translation gives CASSDSSSGANVLTF. The rearrangement uses TRBV28 and TRBJ2-6, with D possibly being TRBD1 (5 bases). The V end lost 8 bases, the J end lost 0 bases, and 11 bases lay between the germline ends. The CDR3 extends over 15 amino acids. Germline CDR1 MDHEN, CDR2 SYDVKM. Complete variable domain (other parts from reference TRBV28 and TRBJ2-6): DVKVTQSSRYLVKRTGEKVFLECVQDMDHENMFWYRQDPGLGLRLIYFSYDVKMKEKGDIPEGYSVSREKKERFSLILESASTNQTSMYLCASSDSSSGANVLTFGAGSRLTVL.

This clone was seen once. The V call is TRBV9, the J call TRBJ2-1; D uncertain. Germline CDR1 is SGDLS and CDR2 is YYNGEE. V gave up 1 base and J gave up 0 bases, with 8 bases separating them. This CDR3 has 15 residues. The DNA of the CDR3 is TGTGCCAGCAGCGTAACAGTGAGCTCCTACAATGAGCAGTTCTTC. This translates into CASSVTVSSYNEQFF.

This chain links TRBV4-1 with TRBJ1-3; no reliable D call. Trimming removed 0 bases at V and 0 bases at J, with 9 bases between. The CDR3 runs to 16 residues. Germline assignment: CDR1 MGHRA and CDR2 YSYEKL. The CDR3 loop reads CASSQDPAGSGNTIYF. Written as DNA, the CDR3 is TGCGCCAGCAGCCAAGATCCTGCGGGCTCTGGAAACACCATATATTTT.